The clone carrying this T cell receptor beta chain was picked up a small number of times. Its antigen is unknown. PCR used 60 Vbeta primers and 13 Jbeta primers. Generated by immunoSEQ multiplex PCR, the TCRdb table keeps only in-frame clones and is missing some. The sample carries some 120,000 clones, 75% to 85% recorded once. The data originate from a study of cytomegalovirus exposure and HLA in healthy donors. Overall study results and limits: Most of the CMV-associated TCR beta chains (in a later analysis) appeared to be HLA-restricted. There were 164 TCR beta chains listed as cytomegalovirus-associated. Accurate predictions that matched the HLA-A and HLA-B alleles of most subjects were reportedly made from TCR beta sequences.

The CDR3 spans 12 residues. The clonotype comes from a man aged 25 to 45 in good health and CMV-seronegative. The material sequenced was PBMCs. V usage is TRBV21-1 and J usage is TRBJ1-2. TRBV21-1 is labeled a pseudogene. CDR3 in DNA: TGTGCCCCTCCCCGGGAGGATTTTGGCTACACCTTC. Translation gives CAPPREDFGYTF.